This T cell receptor beta chain was obtained from a study of cytomegalovirus exposure and HLA in healthy donors (dated by TCRdb to about 2017). Looking at the study overall: According to an earlier analysis of several hundred of the donors, some 180 million T cells yielded 90 million to 130 million unique TCR beta sequences and 250 to 350 Gb of sequence data. Approximately 310 gigabases of sequencing data and tens of millions of unique TCR sequences were included in an early release covering 550 to 800 HLA-typed donors. Of the roughly 400 genotyped donors, around 81% fell in the genetic ancestry cluster associated with self-reported Caucasian donors. The aim of the study was to test whether cataloging public T cell receptors could identify signatures of past pathogen exposure. The study profiled the T cell repertoires of 666 subjects by immunosequencing and related them to cytomegalovirus serostatus. A separate validation cohort of approximately 120 different subjects was used in addition to the roughly 700-subject first cohort. High-throughput TCR immunosequencing, statistical association of individual TCRs with disease status, and machine learning were combined to predict cytomegalovirus infection status. A later analysis re-examined previously published TCR beta repertoires from 600 to 700 donors and added high-resolution HLA genotyping to investigate patterns of TCR occurrence. Rather than drawing on any new phenotypic data, the later analysis identified candidate immune exposures from TCR beta sequences and the way those sequences occurred across donors. An earlier analysis of approximately 500 of the donors applied high-throughput TCR beta sequencing to assess whether each TCR beta V gene segment acted as functional or pseudogenic. Donor age, sex, ethnicity and CMV serostatus were compiled alongside the repertoire data. In a later genetic analysis, genome-wide SNP genotypes for 398 of the 666 donors were used, and that subset was treated as a discovery cohort. All discovery cohort repertoires had been generated on a single sequencing platform. Both class I and class II loci were covered by HLA typing, at four-digit resolution. The number of donors typed differed by locus, with about 629-630 for A, B, C, DRB1 and DQB1, 522 for DQA1, over 600 for DPA1, and some 440 for DPB1. Four or five DR-DQ haplotypes were handled as single units for association and clustering because linkage in the cohort was strong. Among about 400 genotyped donors of the cohort, an average of approximately 240,000 unique TCR beta nucleotide sequences was sequenced per donor, of which about 19% were non-productive.

Here V drops 0 bases and J drops 5 bases, and the junction holds 4 bases not matched to any gene. CDR1 and CDR2 are read off the germline V gene as SGHTA and FQGNSA. The CDR3 holds 16 amino acids from the cysteine to the phenylalanine. Only the CDR3 DNA stays, 48 bases, in frame from base 1. The full study reports these points: According to a later analysis, TCR association rates differed among HLA loci, with DRB1 alleles showing the most associated TCRs and HLA-C alleles showing the fewest. A later analysis associated 15,000 to 20,000 TCR beta sequences with specific HLA alleles at a false discovery rate of 0.05. Only TCR beta chains were sequenced in this cohort, and the absence of alpha or paired-chain data limited detectable features. In vitro tests confirmed that a few of the cytomegalovirus-associated TCR beta chains recognize cytomegalovirus antigens. While some public TCRs were present in many individuals, most TCR sequences turned up only very rarely across donors. A group of highly shared sequence variants was considered likely to be a technical artifact of the sequencing pipeline. A total of around 150 TCR beta chains were listed by the study as associated with cytomegalovirus. Most CMV-associated TCR beta chains appeared to be HLA-restricted in a later analysis, and the HLA associations seemed to be driven largely by CMV exposure. For the cohort, immune exposure information was limited to CMV serostatus. According to a later analysis, parvovirus B19, influenza, CMV and Epstein-Barr virus appeared linked to several top co-occurrence clusters. It was suggested by the authors that the approach could potentially be generalized to other disease states and immunological phenotypes. In a later genetic analysis, a missense DCLRE1C variant was associated with V-gene and J-gene trimming of TCR beta chains, and the association was replicated in an independent cohort. A further reported finding was that TCR beta sequences accurately predicted the HLA-A and HLA-B alleles for most subjects in the first cohort. Because counts were too low, seventeen rarely observed V segments, including chromosome 9 orphons, were left out of the earlier analysis of approximately 580 of the donors. Roughly uniform sequencing depth across donors was assumed in presence/absence analyses, although this assumption may not hold. In both the original and validation cohorts, the classifier was reported to diagnose cytomegalovirus status with high specificity and sensitivity. Correlated functional status among segregating V segments might reflect linkage disequilibrium, but an unknown experimental factor could not be ruled out. In an earlier analysis of 587 of the donors, most TCR beta V segments appeared in productive rearrangements about 87% or about 30% of the time, broadly matching IMGT annotations. According to a later genetic analysis, donors in an Asian-associated ancestry cluster had fewer N-insertions in productive TCRs than the approximately 690-donor mean. A later analysis found that HLA-associated TCR beta chains were more clonally expanded and had lower generation probabilities than equally common non-associated chains. Because HLA typing was unavailable for some donors at each locus, only the typed subset was used in association tests. Some IMGT-functional V segments, including TRBV6-2 and TRBV6-3, could not be distinguished by the 87-base-pair reads and were therefore excluded. When HLA alleles, especially DR and DQ, strongly co-occurred, TCR associations were difficult to assign to individual alleles.

The cohort was made up of 500 to 800 healthy bone marrow donors. At the time of sampling, all cohort members were nominally healthy, though unrecorded immune exposures were likely present. The donor was CMV seronegative and belonged to the group of around 350 seronegative cohort members. Every donor gave a peripheral blood sample, and the peripheral blood mononuclear cells from that sample were used for TCR beta sequencing. The Qiagen DNeasy Blood Extraction Kit was used to extract genomic DNA from the blood cell samples. A remark on this clone: Its specific antigen is unknown. Base qualities are not at hand, and no much larger clone is one base apart.

Preparation of the library involved the immunoSEQ multiplex PCR assay. A mixture of 60 forward primers for TCR Vbeta segments and 13 reverse primers for TCR Jbeta segments was used in the multiplex PCR. The CDR3 region of rearranged TCR beta genes was amplified from genomic DNA with a multiplex PCR assay. Amplified TCR beta libraries were sequenced as 87-base-pair reads on the Illumina HiSeq System. Per the source publication's procedure: Across the 700 or so repertoires, a later analysis counted roughly 77 million unique TCR beta chains, 9 million to 14 million of which were shared by at least two donors. To remove PCR and sequencing errors, raw reads were error-corrected and collapsed into unique sequences using a nearest-neighbor algorithm that merged closely related sequences. CDR3 sequences were aligned to IMGT reference sequences to assign V, D and J gene segments. For a sequence to be retained, a match of at least six nucleotides was required to both a V gene segment and a J gene segment. Rearrangements were classified as productive when the CDR3 lacked stop codons and remained in frame with V and J, and all other rearrangements were classified as non-productive. Following IMGT convention, CDR3 was defined as the stretch from the second conserved V-encoded cysteine up to the conserved J-encoded phenylalanine. In an earlier analysis of around 600 of the donors, sequences lacking an unambiguous match to a single V gene segment were excluded. An earlier analysis of several hundred of the donors classified V segments as functional when productive rearrangements were above 56.7% and as segregating when the standard deviation between donors was above 5%. A statistical classification framework was built to diagnose cytomegalovirus status from the catalog of TCR beta chain sequences. In a later analysis, V and J genes were assigned by comparing TCR nucleotide sequences against IMGT/GENE-DB human TR gene sequences. The TCRdist pipeline was used in a later analysis to assign CDR3 sequences and most-parsimonious VDJ recombination scenarios. In a later analysis, each TCR beta chain was defined by its CDR3 amino acid sequence together with its V-gene family, and reads without a unique V-gene family were excluded. As a way to deal with suspected cross-contamination and a sequencing artifact, a later analysis dropped nearly 600 nucleotide sequences that were highly shared and had low generation probability. In a later analysis, a clonal expansion index was calculated for each public chain from normalized within-repertoire ranks of inferred template counts. A later analysis computed generation probabilities with a VDJ recombination model fitted to out-of-frame rearrangements, and checked the results against IGoR. Hypergeometric tests were used in a later analysis to score TCR-TCR, TCR-HLA and TCR-CMV co-occurrence, with a repertoire-size bias correction applied to the TCR pairs. False discovery rates were estimated in a later analysis by permuting HLA or CMV assignments 20 times. In a later analysis, co-occurring TCRs were grouped using DBSCAN, with TCRdist sequence similarity added in when clustering inside HLA-allele-positive subsets. Repertoires with fewer than 30,000 or more than 120,000 public chains, plus five repertoires with anomalous nucleotide sharing, were excluded from co-occurrence clustering. The clones in this table, taken by TCRdb from immuneACCESS, are in-frame only. Not every clone is retained; where verified, under half of the shortfall comes from an unresolved V gene, and the cause of the rest is unknown. The D gene and trimming were derived from the DNA, and the V and J assignments and clone size from that table. A total of 150,000 to 200,000 clones appear in this sample, 70% to 80% of them only once. The top ten hold about 1.4% of the sample.

The sequence came from a woman aged 45-59 years in good health and CMV-seronegative. The chain uses TRBV7-2 and TRBJ2-2; 9 nucleotides in the junction match TRBD1. The sample comprised PBMCs. The DNA reads as follows: TGTGCCAGCAGCTTAGCGACAGGGGGAGGGACCGGGGAGCTGTTTTTT. Translated, it gives CASSLATGGGTGELFF.